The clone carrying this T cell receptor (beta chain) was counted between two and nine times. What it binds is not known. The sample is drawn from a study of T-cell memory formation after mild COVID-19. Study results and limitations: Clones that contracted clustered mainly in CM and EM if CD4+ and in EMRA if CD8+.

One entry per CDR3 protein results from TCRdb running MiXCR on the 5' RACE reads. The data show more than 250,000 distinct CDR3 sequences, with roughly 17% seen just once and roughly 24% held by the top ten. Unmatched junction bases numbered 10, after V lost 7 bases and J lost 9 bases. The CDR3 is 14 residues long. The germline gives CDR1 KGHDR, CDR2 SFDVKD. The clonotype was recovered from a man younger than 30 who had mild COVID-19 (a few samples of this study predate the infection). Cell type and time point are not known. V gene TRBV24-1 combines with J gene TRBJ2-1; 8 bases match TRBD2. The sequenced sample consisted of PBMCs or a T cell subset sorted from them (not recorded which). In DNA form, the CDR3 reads TGTGCCACCAGCCGCCGGGGCGGGGGGTTTGAGCAGTTCTTC. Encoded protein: CATSRRGGGFEQFF.